This T cell receptor beta chain was obtained from a study of blood T cell repertoires in COVID-19. At the level of the study: There were acute and convalescent COVID-19 samples, and they came from the United States, Italy and Spain. T cells, B-cell-depleted T cells, or PBMCs supplied cDNA or gDNA.

The CDR3 consists of 13 residues. Germline V gene sequence: CDR1 MNHNS, CDR2 SASEGT. V lost 2 bases, J lost 8 bases, and 10 bases lay in between. Source study methods: Amplifying reference gene primers gave estimates of nucleated cell counts. Sequencing was performed with immunoSEQ multiplex PCR; in TCRdb, only in-frame clones are kept and a portion is missing. Clone size and V and J calls were adopted from that table, with D and trimming inferred from the DNA. The table lists over 30,000 clones, around 90% of them singletons. The genes are TRBV6-1 and TRBJ1-5; D gene ambiguous. This clonotype was obtained from a man aged 65 to 79 with acute or convalescent COVID-19. The specimen was peripheral blood. The CDR3, as DNA: TGTGCCAGCAGTGAATGGTCCCCGGAGCCCCAGCATTTT. As protein: CASSEWSPEPQHF.